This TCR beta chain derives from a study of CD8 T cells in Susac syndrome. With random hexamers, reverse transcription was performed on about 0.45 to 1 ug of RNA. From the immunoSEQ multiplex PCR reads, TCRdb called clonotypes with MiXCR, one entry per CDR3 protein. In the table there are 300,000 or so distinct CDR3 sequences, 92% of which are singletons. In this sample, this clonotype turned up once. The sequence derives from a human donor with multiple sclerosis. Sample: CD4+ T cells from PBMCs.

The CDR3 region has the DNA TGTGCCATTGACCGTCTAGCGGATACGCAGTATTTT. Translating gives CAIDRLADTQYF. V is TRBV7-9 and J is TRBJ2-3; TRBD2 might be the D (6 bases). This CDR3 region has 12 residues. The germline V and J ends were trimmed by 10 bases and 6 bases, with 14 bases remaining between them. The germline CDR1 and CDR2 sequences are SEHNR and FQNEAQ (reference sequence). Looking up the rest from reference TRBV7-9 and TRBJ2-3 gives the full variable domain: DTGVSQNPRHKITKRGQNVTFRCDPISEHNRLYWYRQTLGQGPEFLTYFQNEAQLEKSRLLSDRFSAERPKGSFSTLEIQRTEQGDSAMYLCAIDRLADTQYFGPGTRLTVL.